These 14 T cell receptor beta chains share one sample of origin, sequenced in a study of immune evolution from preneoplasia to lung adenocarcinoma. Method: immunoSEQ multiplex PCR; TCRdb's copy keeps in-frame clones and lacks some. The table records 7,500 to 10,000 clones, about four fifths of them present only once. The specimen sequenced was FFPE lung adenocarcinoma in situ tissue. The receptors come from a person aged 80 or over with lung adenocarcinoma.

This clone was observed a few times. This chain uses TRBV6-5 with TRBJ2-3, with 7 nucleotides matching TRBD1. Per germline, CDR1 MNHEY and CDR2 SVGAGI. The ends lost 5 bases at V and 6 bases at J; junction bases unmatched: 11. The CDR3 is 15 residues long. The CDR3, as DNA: TGTGCCAGCAGTAGCCGGGACAGCTTTATGGATACGCAGTATTTT. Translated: CASSSRDSFMDTQYF.

CDR3 loop: CASSRQGLTTQYF. As DNA, the CDR3 is TGTGCCAGTAGTAGACAGGGCCTGACGACCCAGTACTTC. The rearrangement uses TRBV19 and TRBJ2-5; 7 bases are a match to TRBD1. Germline trimming cut 4 bases from V and 7 bases from J; bases unmatched to any gene: 6. The CDR3 runs 13 residues. Germline lookup yields CDR1 LNHDA and CDR2 SQIVND (reference sequence).

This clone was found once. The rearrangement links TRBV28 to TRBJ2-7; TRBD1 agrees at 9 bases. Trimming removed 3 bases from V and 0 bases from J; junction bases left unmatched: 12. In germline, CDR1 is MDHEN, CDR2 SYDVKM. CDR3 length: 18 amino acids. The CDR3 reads CASSFVAVQGAYSYEQYF. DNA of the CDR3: TGTGCCAGCAGTTTCGTGGCGGTACAGGGGGCTTACTCCTACGAGCAGTACTTC.

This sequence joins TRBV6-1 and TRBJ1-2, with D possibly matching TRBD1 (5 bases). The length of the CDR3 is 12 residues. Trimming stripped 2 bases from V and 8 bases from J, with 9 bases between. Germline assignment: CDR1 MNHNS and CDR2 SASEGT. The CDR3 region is CASSEWGWGYTF. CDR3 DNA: TGTGCCAGCAGTGAATGGGGGTGGGGCTACACCTTC.

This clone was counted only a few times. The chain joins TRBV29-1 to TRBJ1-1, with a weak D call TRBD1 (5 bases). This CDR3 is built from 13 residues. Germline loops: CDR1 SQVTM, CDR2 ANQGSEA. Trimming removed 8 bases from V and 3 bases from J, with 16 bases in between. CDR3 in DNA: TGCAGCTTGAGGGACGGCAAACACACTGAAGCTTTCTTT. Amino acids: CSLRDGKHTEAFF. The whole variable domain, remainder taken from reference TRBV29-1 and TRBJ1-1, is SAVISQKPSRDICQRGTSLTIQCQVDSQVTMMFWYRQQPGQSLTLIATANQGSEATYESGFVIDKFPISRPNLTFSTLTVSNMSPEDSSIYLCSLRDGKHTEAFFGQGTRLTVV.

CDR3 sequence: CASSPGLASGEQYF. The CDR3 DNA is TGTGCCAGCAGCCCCGGACTAGCGTCGGGCGAGCAGTACTTC. The chain joins TRBV9 to TRBJ2-7; 9 bases match TRBD2. Trimming at V came to 4 bases and at J to 6 bases, leaving 8 bases not matched to a gene. CDR1 SGDLS and CDR2 YYNGEE come from the germline V gene. This CDR3 has 14 amino acids.

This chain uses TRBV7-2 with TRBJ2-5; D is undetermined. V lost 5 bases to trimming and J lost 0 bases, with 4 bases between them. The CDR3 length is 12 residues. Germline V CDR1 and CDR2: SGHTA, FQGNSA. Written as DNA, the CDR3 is TGTGCCAGCAGCCGGTACCAAGAGACCCAGTACTTC. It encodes CASSRYQETQYF.

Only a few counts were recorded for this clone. The DNA for the CDR3 is TGTGCCAGCAGCCAACTCTGGGCCGAGGACAGTAATCAGCCCCAGCATTTT. This codes for CASSQLWAEDSNQPQHF. The chain carries TRBV4-2 and TRBJ1-5; TRBD1 is a possible D gene (6 bases). V was shortened by 2 bases and J by 4 bases, with 18 bases between the two germline ends. Germline lookup yields CDR1 LGHNA and CDR2 YNFKEQ. CDR3 length equals 17 residues.

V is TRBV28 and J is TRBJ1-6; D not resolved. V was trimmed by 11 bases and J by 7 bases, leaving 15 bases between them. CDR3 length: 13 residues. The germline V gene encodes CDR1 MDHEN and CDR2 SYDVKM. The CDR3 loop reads CASLRQENSPLHF. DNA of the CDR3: TGTGCCTCACTCAGGCAGGAAAATTCACCCCTCCACTTT.

CDR3 sequence (DNA): TGTGCCAGCAGCCAAGGGGAGGGGCCGGGATGGTCCCTCCACTTT. Its protein is CASSQGEGPGWSLHF. The chain is built from TRBV14 and TRBJ1-6, with D possibly being TRBD1 (5 bases). This CDR3 comprises 15 residues. Germline-derived CDR1 and CDR2 are SGHDN and FVKESK. V lost 1 base to trimming and J lost 14 bases, with 18 bases between them.

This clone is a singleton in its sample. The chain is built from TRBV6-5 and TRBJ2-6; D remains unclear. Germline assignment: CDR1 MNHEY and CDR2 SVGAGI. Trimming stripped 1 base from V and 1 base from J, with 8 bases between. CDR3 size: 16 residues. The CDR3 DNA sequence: TGTGCCAGCAGTTACTGGTCCGGTTCTGGGGCCAACGTCCTGACTTTC. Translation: CASSYWSGSGANVLTF.

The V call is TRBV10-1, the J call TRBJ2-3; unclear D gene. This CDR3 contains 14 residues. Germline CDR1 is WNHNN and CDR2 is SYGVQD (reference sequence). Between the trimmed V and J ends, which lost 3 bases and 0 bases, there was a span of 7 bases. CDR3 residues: CASSDRYSTDTQYF. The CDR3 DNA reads TGCGCCAGCAGTGACAGATACAGCACAGATACGCAGTATTTT.

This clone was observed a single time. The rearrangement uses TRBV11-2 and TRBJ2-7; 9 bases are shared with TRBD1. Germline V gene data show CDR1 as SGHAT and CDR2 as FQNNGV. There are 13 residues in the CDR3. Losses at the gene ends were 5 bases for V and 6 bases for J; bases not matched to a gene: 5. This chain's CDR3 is CASSPTGGLEQYF. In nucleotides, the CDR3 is TGTGCCAGCAGCCCTACAGGGGGCCTCGAGCAGTACTTC.

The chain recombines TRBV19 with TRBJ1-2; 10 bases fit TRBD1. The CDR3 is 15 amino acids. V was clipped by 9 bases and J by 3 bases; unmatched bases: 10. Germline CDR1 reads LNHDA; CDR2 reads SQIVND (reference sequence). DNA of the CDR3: TGTGCCAGCCGAATTTCGGGGACAGGGGACTATGGCTACACCTTC. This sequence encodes CASRISGTGDYGYTF.